Below, 28 T cell receptor beta chains from the same sample are listed, as sequenced in a study of blood T cell repertoires in COVID-19. Clones were read by immunoSEQ multiplex PCR, and TCRdb kept only the in-frame ones, dropping some. Among around 620,000 clones listed, about nine tenths were seen once. Material for sequencing was peripheral blood. These receptors all come from a woman between 18 and 30 years old with acute or convalescent COVID-19.

The V gene is TRBV28, the J gene TRBJ1-1; D gene ambiguous. The CDR3 extends over 13 amino acids. V lost 2 bases and J 0 bases, leaving 4 bases between the germline ends. Per the germline V gene, CDR1 is MDHEN and CDR2 is SYDVKM. The CDR3: CASSLGLNTEAFF. CDR3 sequence (DNA): TGTGCCAGCAGTTTAGGCCTGAACACTGAAGCTTTCTTT.

V usage is TRBV10-2 and J usage is TRBJ1-1, with D possibly being TRBD1 (5 bases). V lost 4 bases and J lost 6, with 12 bases in between. The CDR3 extends over 13 amino acids. CDR1 and CDR2 from the germline V gene are WSHSY and SAAADI. The DNA of the CDR3 is TGCGCCAGCAGTGGACGGGGGATTTCTGAAGCTTTCTTT. Its translation is CASSGRGISEAFF.

The chain uses TRBV5-1 and TRBJ1-4, with a tentative D call TRBD1 (5 bases). Germline-derived CDR1 and CDR2 are SGHRS and YFSETQ. V was clipped by 0 bases and J by 0 bases, with 18 bases between them. The CDR3 spans 19 residues. This CDR3 is CASSLAGGARRATNEKLFF. The CDR3 DNA reads as TGCGCCAGCAGCTTGGCCGGTGGGGCCCGAAGGGCAACTAATGAAAAACTGTTTTTT.

The chain couples TRBV12-5 to TRBJ1-6, with a possible D match to TRBD1 (6 bases). The length of the CDR3 is 16 residues. From germline, CDR1 is LGHNT and CDR2 FRNRAP. Trimming stripped 4 bases from V and 4 bases from J, with 14 bases between. The CDR3 loop is CASGSKTGEYNSPLHF. The DNA for the CDR3 is TGTGCTAGTGGTTCCAAGACAGGAGAATATAATTCACCCCTCCACTTT. The full variable domain, rest sourced from reference TRBV12-5 and TRBJ1-6, is DARVTQTPRHKVTEMGQEVTMRCQPILGHNTVFWYRQTMMQGLELLAYFRNRAPLDDSGMPKDRFSAEMPDATLATLKIQPSEPRDSAVYFCASGSKTGEYNSPLHFGNGTRLTVT.

The chain carries TRBV14 and TRBJ2-3; 9 nucleotides agree with TRBD1. The V segment lost 4 bases and the J segment 1 base; nucleotides outside the gene matches: 12. Germline V gene sequence: CDR1 SGHDN, CDR2 FVKESK. This CDR3 region has 18 residues. The CDR3 DNA reads as TGTGCCAGCAGCCCGCGAAGGGACAGGGTGACGCGCACAGATACGCAGTATTTT. It translates to CASSPRRDRVTRTDTQYF.

The rearrangement joins TRBV5-1 to TRBJ1-2; D is uncertain. Germline CDR1 and CDR2: SGHRS and YFSETQ. This CDR3 spans 13 amino acids. V gave up 2 bases and J gave up 7 bases, with 12 bases separating them. CDR3 sequence: CASSLSGLGGYTF. As DNA, the CDR3 is TGCGCCAGCAGCTTAAGCGGGCTTGGTGGCTACACCTTC.

This chain links TRBV14 with TRBJ1-1, with TRBD1 matching 7 bases. V lost 0 bases to trimming and J lost 8 bases; unmatched junction nucleotides: 3. Looked up from germline, CDR1 is SGHDN and CDR2 is FVKESK. The CDR3 sequence is 13 residues long. CDR3 protein: CASSQDLTGEAFF. Here the CDR3 DNA reads TGTGCCAGCAGCCAAGACCTGACAGGGGAAGCTTTCTTT.

This chain joins TRBV10-3 and TRBJ1-4; no clear D gene. The germline V and J ends were trimmed by 3 bases and 0 bases, with 8 bases remaining between them. The germline gives CDR1 ENHRY, CDR2 SYGVKD. The CDR3 is made up of 15 amino acids. The CDR3 loop is CAISDSPATNEKLFF. The CDR3 DNA sequence: TGTGCCATCAGTGATTCCCCGGCAACTAATGAAAAACTGTTTTTT.

The chain is built from TRBV10-3 and TRBJ2-1; 10 bases line up with TRBD2. Trimming at V came to 3 bases and at J to 2 bases, leaving 4 bases not matched to a gene. The germline V gene encodes CDR1 ENHRY and CDR2 SYGVKD. This CDR3 region has 16 residues. DNA of the CDR3: TGTGCCATCAGTGAACGTAGCGGGGGGCCCTACAATGAGCAGTTCTTC. This gives the protein CAISERSGGPYNEQFF.

This rearrangement joins TRBV18 to TRBJ1-1, with D uncertain. The V and J ends lost 6 bases and 4 bases respectively, with 9 bases between them. The CDR3 loop spans 12 amino acids. Germline CDR1 KGHSH, CDR2 LQKENI. The CDR3 DNA sequence: TGTGCCAGCTCCGTACCGGGCACTGAAGCTTTCTTT. Encoded protein: CASSVPGTEAFF.

This clone came up once. The genes are TRBV2 and TRBJ2-5; TRBD1 matches at 8 bases. CDR3 length equals 15 residues. CDR1 is SNHLY and CDR2 is FYNNEI in the germline V gene. The junction had 9 bases not matched to a gene; V was cut back by 4 bases and J by 5 bases. Written as DNA, the CDR3 is TGTGCCAGCAGTGGACAGGGGATCTCTCGGGAGACCCAGTACTTC. Translated: CASSGQGISRETQYF.

The rearrangement uses TRBV5-6 and TRBJ1-2; D is perhaps TRBD1 (6 bases). There are 15 residues in the CDR3. The V gene's germline CDR1 is SGHDT and CDR2 YYEEEE. V gave up 5 bases and J gave up 4 bases, with 18 bases separating them. The CDR3 DNA sequence: TGTGCCAGCAGGCATCCGGGACATAGAATCTATGGCTACACCTTC. It codes for CASRHPGHRIYGYTF.

This sequence joins TRBV7-2 and TRBJ1-4, with D tentatively TRBD1 (6 bases). The germline V gene encodes CDR1 SGHTA and CDR2 FQGNSA. The CDR3 is 15 residues long. V was trimmed by 8 bases and J by 0 bases, leaving 13 bases between them. The CDR3 region has the DNA TGTGCCAGCGGTCGGGACACCTCAACTAATGAAAAACTGTTTTTT. It specifies CASGRDTSTNEKLFF.

This rearrangement joins TRBV5-1 to TRBJ1-5, with D possibly matching TRBD1 (5 bases). There are 14 residues in the CDR3. Germline values: CDR1 SGHRS, CDR2 YFSETQ. V lost 4 bases and J lost 3, with 11 bases in between. CDR3 sequence: CASSVDGHNQPQHF. The CDR3 bases are TGCGCCAGCAGCGTCGACGGACACAATCAGCCCCAGCATTTT.

The chain has TRBV25-1 and TRBJ1-2; no clear D gene. Between the trimmed V and J ends, which lost 4 bases and 6 bases, there was a span of 24 bases. CDR1 is MGHDK, CDR2 SYGVNS, per germline. This CDR3 is built from 17 residues. In DNA form, the CDR3 reads TGTGCCAGCAGTGCCCCCAACCCGTCTCTCTCAGGTGATGGCTACACCTTC. This sequence encodes CASSAPNPSLSGDGYTF.

V usage is TRBV6-5 and J usage is TRBJ1-6; D may be TRBD1 (6 bases). Trimming cost V 2 bases and J 3 bases, with 11 bases left between them. Germline CDR1 is MNHEY and CDR2 is SVGAGI. This CDR3 has 16 amino acids. CDR3 in DNA: TGTGCCAGCAGTTACGGGCAGGGGTACTATAATTCACCCCTCCACTTT. Protein: CASSYGQGYYNSPLHF.

The chain joins TRBV19 to TRBJ2-4; TRBD1 is a possible D gene (5 bases). Germline assignment: CDR1 LNHDA and CDR2 SQIVND (reference sequence). The germline V and J ends were trimmed by 7 bases and 0 bases, with 19 bases remaining between them. This CDR3 has 17 amino acids. CDR3 sequence: CASTAAPGQAAKNIQYF. The CDR3 region has the DNA TGTGCCAGTACCGCCGCCCCAGGGCAAGCAGCCAAAAACATTCAGTACTTC. Using reference TRBV19 and TRBJ2-4 for the parts outside the CDR3, the full variable domain is DGGITQSPKYLFRKEGQNVTLSCEQNLNHDAMYWYRQDPGQGLRLIYYSQIVNDFQKGDIAEGYSVSREKKESFPLTVTSAQKNPTAFYLCASTAAPGQAAKNIQYFGAGTRLSVL.

The chain employs TRBV24-1 and TRBJ1-2, with D possibly TRBD1 on 5 matching bases. The CDR3 sequence is 13 residues long. The germline gives CDR1 KGHDR, CDR2 SFDVKD. Trimming took 6 bases from V and 6 from J, leaving 13 bases between them. CDR3 in DNA: TGTGCCACCAGTTCTCCCATAGGGGATGGCTACACCTTC. It specifies CATSSPIGDGYTF.

The rearrangement uses TRBV9 and TRBJ2-7; no clear D. The V and J ends lost 0 bases and 5 bases respectively, with 12 bases between them. Germline assignment: CDR1 SGDLS and CDR2 YYNGEE. This CDR3 is built from 14 residues. CDR3 amino acids: CASSVAAGFHEQYF. For the CDR3, the DNA is TGTGCCAGCAGCGTAGCGGCAGGTTTTCACGAGCAGTACTTC.

The V call is TRBV7-9, the J call TRBJ1-1, with TRBD1 matching 8 bases. The germline V gene encodes CDR1 SEHNR and CDR2 FQNEAQ (reference sequence). This CDR3 is built from 15 residues. V shed 1 base, J shed 6 bases, and the junction held 7 bases outside the gene matches. CDR3 sequence: CASSLVRQGLSEAFF. The CDR3 region has the DNA TGTGCCAGCAGCTTAGTCCGACAGGGGTTATCTGAAGCTTTCTTT.

The V gene is TRBV6-5, the J gene TRBJ1-3, with TRBD1 matching 9 bases. The CDR3 is 14 amino acids. Germline trimming cut 6 bases from V and 4 bases from J; bases unmatched to any gene: 4. Germline V gene data show CDR1 as MNHEY and CDR2 as SVGAGI. The CDR3 coding sequence is TGTGCCAGCAGACAGGGGGCGCTCGGAAACACCATATATTTT. This encodes CASRQGALGNTIYF.

This clone is a singleton in its sample. The gene calls are TRBV12-3 or TRBV12-4 and TRBJ1-1, with D unclear. CDR3 length: 13 residues. V lost 8 bases to trimming and J lost 0 bases, with 10 bases between them. Here the CDR3 DNA reads TGTGCCAGCCATGTGAGGGTGAACACTGAAGCTTTCTTT. This encodes CASHVRVNTEAFF.

This chain links TRBV4-3 with TRBJ1-2, with D unresolved. Germline CDR1 reads LGHNA; CDR2 reads YSLEER. V shed 0 bases and J shed 7 bases, with 12 bases lying between them. The CDR3 has 14 residues. This CDR3 reads CASSQERERSGYTF. The CDR3 nucleotides read TGCGCCAGCAGCCAAGAGAGGGAAAGGAGTGGCTACACCTTC.

The chain employs TRBV19 and TRBJ1-1, with 7 bases fitting TRBD1. From germline, CDR1 is LNHDA and CDR2 SQIVND (reference sequence). With 6 bases clipped from V and 2 bases from J, the junction kept 6 bases outside the gene matches. The length of the CDR3 is 14 residues. The CDR3 bases are TGTGCCAGTAGGGGACAGAACTATAACACTGAAGCTTTCTTT. This gives the protein CASRGQNYNTEAFF.

This sequence joins TRBV14 and TRBJ1-6, with 8 bases fitting TRBD1. This CDR3 comprises 19 residues. CDR1 is SGHDN and CDR2 is FVKESK in the germline V gene. With 0 bases clipped from V and 5 bases from J, the junction kept 12 bases outside the gene matches. CDR3 sequence reads: CASSQDPSQGVADNSPLHF. The CDR3 bases are TGTGCCAGCAGCCAAGACCCTTCACAGGGGGTGGCGGATAATTCACCCCTCCACTTT.

This chain connects TRBV28 to TRBJ2-1, with 9 bases aligning to TRBD1. The length of the CDR3 is 13 residues. The V segment lost 4 bases and the J segment 14 bases; nucleotides outside the gene matches: 9. Germline V gives CDR1 MDHEN, CDR2 SYDVKM. The CDR3, as DNA: TGTGCCAGCAGTTCAGGGACAGGGTCGGGGAAGTTCTTC. This translates into CASSSGTGSGKFF.

This clone has a single count. The chain uses TRBV12-5 and TRBJ2-7; 12 bases line up with TRBD2. The germline gives CDR1 LGHNT, CDR2 FRNRAP. This CDR3 has 17 amino acids. V lost 2 bases to trimming and J lost 4 bases; unmatched junction nucleotides: 9. This chain's CDR3 is CASGLLVTSGGAYEQYF. As DNA, the CDR3 is TGTGCTAGTGGTTTGCTCGTGACTAGCGGGGGAGCGTACGAGCAGTACTTC.

V gene TRBV13 combines with J gene TRBJ2-1; TRBD2 might be the D (6 bases). Germline assignment: CDR1 PRHDT and CDR2 FYEKMQ (reference sequence). This CDR3 spans 13 amino acids. V lost 2 bases to trimming and J lost 5 bases, with 7 bases between them. The CDR3 loop reads CASSLSGDNEQFF. CDR3 nucleotide sequence: TGTGCCAGCAGCTTATCGGGGGACAATGAGCAGTTCTTC.